The subject of this entry is one T cell receptor beta chain. Its antigen is not known. The data originate from a study of T cell responses to AZD1222 COVID-19 vaccine. For the study at large: Whether given at about 4 or about 12 weeks, second doses were pooled.

Study-wide results and caveats: Dominant at 160-218 and 743-854, vaccine-associated CD4 TCRs also spanned spike.

The table came from immunoSEQ multiplex PCR; TCRdb's copy has only in-frame clones and leaves some out. Among about 170,000 clones listed, around 94% were seen once. This sample comprised peripheral blood, obtained on day 0 of AZD1222 vaccination. The receptor comes from an adult in good health.

CDR3 sequence reads: CASSIISNPYNEQFF. CDR3 nucleotide sequence: TGTGCCAGTAGTATCATTAGTAATCCCTACAATGAGCAGTTCTTC. V is TRBV19 and J is TRBJ2-1; D not certain. The CDR3 is 15 amino acids. V lost 3 bases and J lost 2, with 11 bases in between. CDR1 is LNHDA, CDR2 SQIVND, per germline (reference sequence). The full variable domain, completed using reference TRBV19 and TRBJ2-1, is DGGITQSPKYLFRKEGQNVTLSCEQNLNHDAMYWYRQDPGQGLRLIYYSQIVNDFQKGDIAEGYSVSREKKESFPLTVTSAQKNPTAFYLCASSIISNPYNEQFFGPGTRLTVL.